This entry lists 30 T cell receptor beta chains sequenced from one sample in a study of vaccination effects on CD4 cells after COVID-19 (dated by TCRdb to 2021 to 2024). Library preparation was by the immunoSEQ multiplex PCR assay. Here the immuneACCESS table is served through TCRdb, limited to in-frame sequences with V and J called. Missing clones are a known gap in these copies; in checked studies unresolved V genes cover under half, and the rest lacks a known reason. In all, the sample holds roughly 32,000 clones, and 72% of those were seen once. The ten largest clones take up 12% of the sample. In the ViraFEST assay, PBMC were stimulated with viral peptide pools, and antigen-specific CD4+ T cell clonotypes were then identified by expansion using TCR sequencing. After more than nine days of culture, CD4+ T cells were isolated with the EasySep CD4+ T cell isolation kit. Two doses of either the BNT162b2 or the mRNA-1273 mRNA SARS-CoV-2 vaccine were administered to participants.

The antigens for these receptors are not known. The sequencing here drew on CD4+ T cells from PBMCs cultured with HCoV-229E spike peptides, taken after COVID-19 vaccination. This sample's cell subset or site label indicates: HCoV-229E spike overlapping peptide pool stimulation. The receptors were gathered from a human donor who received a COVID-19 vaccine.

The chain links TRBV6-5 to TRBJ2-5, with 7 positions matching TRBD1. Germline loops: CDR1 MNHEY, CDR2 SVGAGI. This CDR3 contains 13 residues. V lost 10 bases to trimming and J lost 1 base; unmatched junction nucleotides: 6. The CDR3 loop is CAIQRDSQETQYF. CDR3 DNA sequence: TGTGCCATCCAAAGGGACAGCCAAGAGACCCAGTACTTC.

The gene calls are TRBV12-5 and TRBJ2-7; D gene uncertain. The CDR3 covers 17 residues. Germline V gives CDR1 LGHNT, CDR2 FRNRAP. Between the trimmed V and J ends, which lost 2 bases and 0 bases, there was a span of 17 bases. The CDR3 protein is CASGLRPRTDSSYEQYF. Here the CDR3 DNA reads TGTGCTAGTGGTTTGCGCCCCCGGACCGATAGCTCCTACGAGCAGTACTTC.

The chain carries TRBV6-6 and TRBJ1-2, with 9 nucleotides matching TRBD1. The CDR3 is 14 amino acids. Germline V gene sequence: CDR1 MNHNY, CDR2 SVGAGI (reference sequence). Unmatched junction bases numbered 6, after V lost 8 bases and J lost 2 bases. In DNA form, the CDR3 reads TGTGCCAGCCGGGGGACAGGGAACAACTATGGCTACACCTTC. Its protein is CASRGTGNNYGYTF.

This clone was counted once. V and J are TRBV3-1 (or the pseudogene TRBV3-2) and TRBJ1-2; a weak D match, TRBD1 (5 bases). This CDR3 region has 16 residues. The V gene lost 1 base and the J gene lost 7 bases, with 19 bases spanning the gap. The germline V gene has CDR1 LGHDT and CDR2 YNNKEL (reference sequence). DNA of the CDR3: TGTGCCAGCAGCCAAGGGGGGATCCGGGTTCAACTTGGCTACACCTTC. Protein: CASSQGGIRVQLGYTF.

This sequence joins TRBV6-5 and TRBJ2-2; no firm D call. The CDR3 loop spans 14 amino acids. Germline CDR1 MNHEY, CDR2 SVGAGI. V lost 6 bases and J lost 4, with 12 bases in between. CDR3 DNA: TGTGCCAGCAGATTCGCCGAGCCCACCGGGGAGCTGTTTTTT. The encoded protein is CASRFAEPTGELFF.

The CDR3 loop reads CASSLDAGELFF. CDR3 DNA sequence: TGTGCCAGCAGCTTAGACGCGGGGGAGCTGTTTTTT. The chain is built from TRBV9 and TRBJ2-2; D gene ambiguous. The CDR3 contains 12 residues. Germline V gene sequence: CDR1 SGDLS, CDR2 YYNGEE. The V end lost 4 bases, the J end lost 8 bases, and 9 bases lay between the germline ends.

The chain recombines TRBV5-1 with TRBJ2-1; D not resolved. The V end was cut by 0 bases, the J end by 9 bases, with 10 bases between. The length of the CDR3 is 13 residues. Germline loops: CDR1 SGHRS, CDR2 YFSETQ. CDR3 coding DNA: TGCGCCAGCAGCTTGGTCGACTTGGGTGAGCAGTTCTTC. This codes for CASSLVDLGEQFF. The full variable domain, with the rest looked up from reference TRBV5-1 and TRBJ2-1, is KAGVTQTPRYLIKTRGQQVTLSCSPISGHRSVSWYQQTPGQGLQFLFEYFSETQRNKGNFPGRFSGRQFSNSRSEMNVSTLELGDSALYLCASSLVDLGEQFFGPGTRLTVL.

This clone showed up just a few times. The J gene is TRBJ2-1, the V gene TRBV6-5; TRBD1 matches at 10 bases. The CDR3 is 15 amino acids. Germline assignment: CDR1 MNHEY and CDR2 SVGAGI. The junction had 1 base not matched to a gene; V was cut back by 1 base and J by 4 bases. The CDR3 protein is CASSYLGQGYNEQFF. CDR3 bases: TGTGCCAGCAGTTACTTGGGACAGGGGTACAATGAGCAGTTCTTC.

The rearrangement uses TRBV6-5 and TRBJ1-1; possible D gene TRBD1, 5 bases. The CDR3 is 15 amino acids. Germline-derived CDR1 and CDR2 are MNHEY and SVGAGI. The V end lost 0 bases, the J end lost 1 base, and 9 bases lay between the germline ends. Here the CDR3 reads CASSYSFTGNTEAFF. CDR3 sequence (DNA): TGTGCCAGCAGTTACTCTTTCACAGGGAACACTGAAGCTTTCTTT.

As DNA, the CDR3 is TGTGCCAGCAGCTTAGGGATCCGGGCTAACGCCTACAATGAGCAGTTCTTC. Translated, it gives CASSLGIRANAYNEQFF. The chain has TRBV7-9 and TRBJ2-1; D is unclear. V lost 1 base to trimming and J lost 2 bases, with 15 bases between them. Germline V gene sequence: CDR1 SEHNR, CDR2 FQNEAQ (reference sequence). The CDR3 spans 17 residues. Full variable domain (rest looked up from reference TRBV7-9 and TRBJ2-1): DTGVSQNPRHKITKRGQNVTFRCDPISEHNRLYWYRQTLGQGPEFLTYFQNEAQLEKSRLLSDRFSAERPKGSFSTLEIQRTEQGDSAMYLCASSLGIRANAYNEQFFGPGTRLTVL.

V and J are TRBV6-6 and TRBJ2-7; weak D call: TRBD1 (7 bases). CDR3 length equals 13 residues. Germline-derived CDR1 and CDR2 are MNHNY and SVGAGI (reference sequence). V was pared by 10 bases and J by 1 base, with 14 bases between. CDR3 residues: CATQPGGSYEQYF. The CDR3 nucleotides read TGTGCCACCCAACCAGGGGGGTCCTACGAGCAGTACTTC.

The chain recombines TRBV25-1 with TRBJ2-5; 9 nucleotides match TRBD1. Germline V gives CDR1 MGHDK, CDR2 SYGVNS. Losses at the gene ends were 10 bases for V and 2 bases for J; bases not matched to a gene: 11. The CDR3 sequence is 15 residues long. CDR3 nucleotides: TGTGCCACCGGATCCCCGGACAGGGGACAAGAGACCCAGTACTTC. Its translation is CATGSPDRGQETQYF. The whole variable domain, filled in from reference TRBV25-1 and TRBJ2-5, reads EADIYQTPRYLVIGTGKKITLECSQTMGHDKMYWYQQDPGMELHLIHYSYGVNSTEKGDLSSESTVSRIRTEHFPLTLESARPSHTSQYLCATGSPDRGQETQYFGPGTRLLVL.

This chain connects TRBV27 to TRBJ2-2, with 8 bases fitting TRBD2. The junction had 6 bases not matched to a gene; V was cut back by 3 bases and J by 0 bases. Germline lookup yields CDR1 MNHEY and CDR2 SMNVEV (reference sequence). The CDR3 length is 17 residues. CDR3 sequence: CASSLAGGATNTGELFF. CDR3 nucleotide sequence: TGTGCCAGCAGTTTGGCCGGGGGGGCGACGAACACCGGGGAGCTGTTTTTT.

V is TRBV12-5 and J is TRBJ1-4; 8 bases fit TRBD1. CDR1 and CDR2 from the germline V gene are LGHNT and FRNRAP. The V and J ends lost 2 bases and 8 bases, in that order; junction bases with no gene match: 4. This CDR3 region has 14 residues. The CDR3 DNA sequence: TGTGCTAGTGGTTTGTCAGGGGGCGAAGAAAAACTGTTTTTT. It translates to CASGLSGGEEKLFF.

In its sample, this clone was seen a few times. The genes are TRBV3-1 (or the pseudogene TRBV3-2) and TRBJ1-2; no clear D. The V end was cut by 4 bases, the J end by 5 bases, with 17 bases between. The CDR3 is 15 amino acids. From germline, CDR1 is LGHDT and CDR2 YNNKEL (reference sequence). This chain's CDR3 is CASSPPSGGKYGYTF. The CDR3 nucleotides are TGTGCCAGCAGCCCACCCAGCGGAGGGAAGTATGGCTACACCTTC.

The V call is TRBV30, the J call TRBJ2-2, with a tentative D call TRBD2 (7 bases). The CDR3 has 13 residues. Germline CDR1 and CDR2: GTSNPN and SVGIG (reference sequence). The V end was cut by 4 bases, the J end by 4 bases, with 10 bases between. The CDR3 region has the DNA TGTGCCTGGACGCGGGGGCGCACCGGGGAGCTGTTTTTT. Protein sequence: CAWTRGRTGELFF.

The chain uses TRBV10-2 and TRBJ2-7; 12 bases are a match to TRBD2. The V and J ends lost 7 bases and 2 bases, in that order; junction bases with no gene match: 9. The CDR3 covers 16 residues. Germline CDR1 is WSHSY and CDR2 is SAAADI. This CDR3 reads CASIPTSGSSTYEQYF. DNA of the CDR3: TGCGCCAGCATTCCGACTAGCGGGAGCTCCACCTACGAGCAGTACTTC.

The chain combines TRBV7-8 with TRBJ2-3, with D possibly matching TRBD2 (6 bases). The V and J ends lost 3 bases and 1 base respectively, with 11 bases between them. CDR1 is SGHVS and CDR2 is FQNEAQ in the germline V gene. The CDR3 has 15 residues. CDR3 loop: CASSFRLDGTDTQYF. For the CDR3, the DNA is TGTGCCAGCAGCTTCAGACTAGATGGCACAGATACGCAGTATTTT.

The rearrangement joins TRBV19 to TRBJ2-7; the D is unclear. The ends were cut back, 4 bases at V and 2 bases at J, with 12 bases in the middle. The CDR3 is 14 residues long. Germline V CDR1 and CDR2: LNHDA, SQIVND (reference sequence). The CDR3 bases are TGTGCCAGTAGTAAAGCAGGTAGGGCCTACGAGCAGTACTTC. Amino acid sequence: CASSKAGRAYEQYF.

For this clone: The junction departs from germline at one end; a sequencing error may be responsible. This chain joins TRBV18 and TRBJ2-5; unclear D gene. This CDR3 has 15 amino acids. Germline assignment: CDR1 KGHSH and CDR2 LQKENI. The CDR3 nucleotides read TGTGCCAGCTCCCCACCCCCCGCCACGCAAGAGACCCAGTACTTC. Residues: CASSPPPATQETQYF.

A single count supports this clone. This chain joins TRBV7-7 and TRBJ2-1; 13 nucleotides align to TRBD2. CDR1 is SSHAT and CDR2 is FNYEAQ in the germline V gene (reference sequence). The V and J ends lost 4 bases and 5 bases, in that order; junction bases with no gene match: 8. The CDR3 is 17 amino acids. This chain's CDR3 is CASSSRWGTSGDNEQFF. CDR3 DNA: TGTGCCAGCAGCTCAAGGTGGGGGACTAGCGGGGACAATGAGCAGTTCTTC.

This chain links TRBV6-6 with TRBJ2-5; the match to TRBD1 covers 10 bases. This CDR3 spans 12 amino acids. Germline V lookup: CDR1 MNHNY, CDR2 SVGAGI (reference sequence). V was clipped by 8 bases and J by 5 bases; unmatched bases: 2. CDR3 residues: CASDRGLETQYF. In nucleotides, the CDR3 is TGTGCCAGCGACAGGGGGCTTGAGACCCAGTACTTC.

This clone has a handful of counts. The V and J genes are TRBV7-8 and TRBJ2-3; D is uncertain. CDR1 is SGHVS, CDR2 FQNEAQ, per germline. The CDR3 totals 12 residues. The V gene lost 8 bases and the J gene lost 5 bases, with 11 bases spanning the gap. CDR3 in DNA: TGTGCCAGCGGCCTCTTGAGAGATACGCAGTATTTT. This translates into CASGLLRDTQYF.

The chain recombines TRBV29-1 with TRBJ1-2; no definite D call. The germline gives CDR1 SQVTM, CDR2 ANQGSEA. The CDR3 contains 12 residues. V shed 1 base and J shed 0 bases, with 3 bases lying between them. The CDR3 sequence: CSVEAANYGYTF. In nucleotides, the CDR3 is TGCAGCGTTGAAGCGGCTAACTATGGCTACACCTTC.

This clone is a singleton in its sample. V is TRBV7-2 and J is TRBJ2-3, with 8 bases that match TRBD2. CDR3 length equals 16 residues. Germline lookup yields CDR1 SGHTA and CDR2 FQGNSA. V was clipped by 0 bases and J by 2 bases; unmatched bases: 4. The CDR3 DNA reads TGTGCCAGCAGCTTAGCAGGCGGGGGGATCACAGATACGCAGTATTTT. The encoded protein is CASSLAGGGITDTQYF.

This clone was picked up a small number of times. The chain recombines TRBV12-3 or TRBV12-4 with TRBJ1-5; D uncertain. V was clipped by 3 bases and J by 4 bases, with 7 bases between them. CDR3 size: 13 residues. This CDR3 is CASSFGFNQPQHF. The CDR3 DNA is TGTGCCAGCAGTTTCGGGTTTAATCAGCCCCAGCATTTT.

The CDR3 is CASSEFAEAFF. The CDR3 DNA reads as TGTGCCAGCAGTGAATTCGCTGAAGCTTTCTTT. This chain joins TRBV6-1 and TRBJ1-1; D remains ambiguous. V was cut by 2 bases and J by 6 bases, with 4 bases left in between. Germline CDR1 MNHNS, CDR2 SASEGT. The CDR3 is 11 residues long.

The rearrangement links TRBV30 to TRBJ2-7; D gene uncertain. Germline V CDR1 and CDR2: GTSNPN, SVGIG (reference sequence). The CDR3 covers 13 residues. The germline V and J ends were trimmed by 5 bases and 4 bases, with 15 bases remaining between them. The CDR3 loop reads CAWDGPSGYEQYF. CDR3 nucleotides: TGTGCCTGGGACGGGCCGAGTGGGTACGAGCAGTACTTC. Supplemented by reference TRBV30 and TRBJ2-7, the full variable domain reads SQTIHQWPATLVQPVGSPLSLECTVEGTSNPNLYWYRQAAGRGLQLLFYSVGIGQISSEVPQNLSASRPQDRQFILSSKKLLLSDSGFYLCAWDGPSGYEQYFGPGTRLTVT.

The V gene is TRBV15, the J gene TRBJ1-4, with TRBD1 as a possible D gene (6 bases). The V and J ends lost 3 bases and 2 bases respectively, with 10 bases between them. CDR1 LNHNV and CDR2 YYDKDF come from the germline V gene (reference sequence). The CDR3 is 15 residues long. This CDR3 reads CATSRSTGTNEKLFF. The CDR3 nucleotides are TGTGCCACCAGCAGGTCTACAGGGACTAATGAAAAACTGTTTTTT.

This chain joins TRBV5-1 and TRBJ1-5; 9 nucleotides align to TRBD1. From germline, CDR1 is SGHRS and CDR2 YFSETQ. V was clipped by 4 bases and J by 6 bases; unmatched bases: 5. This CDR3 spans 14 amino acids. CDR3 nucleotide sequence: TGCGCCAGCAGCCCCGGGACAGGGCTTCAGCCCCAGCATTTT. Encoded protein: CASSPGTGLQPQHF.